This T cell receptor beta chain was sequenced in a study of cytomegalovirus exposure and HLA in healthy donors. About the study: About 180 million T cells yielded 100 million to 130 million unique TCR beta sequences, as an earlier analysis found. Whole-study results and caveats: TCR beta V segments were, for the most part, productive about 90% or about 30% of the time in an earlier analysis.

A note on this clone: Its specificity is not known.

The PCR ran on 60 Vbeta and 13 Jbeta primers. How the authors handled the data: Approximately 9.9 million of tens of millions of unique TCR beta chains were shared, per a later count. Clones were sequenced by immunoSEQ multiplex PCR, and TCRdb holds only the in-frame ones, with some missing. The DNA was the basis for D and trimming; V, J and clone size are from that table. The specimen's table records fewer than 200,000 clones. CDR1 MNHEY and CDR2 SVGAGI come from the germline V gene. The CDR3 runs to 14 residues. Trimming removed 7 bases from V and 2 bases from J, with 15 bases in between. The TCR comes from a man between 25 and 39 years old in good health and CMV-seronegative. Sequenced: PBMCs. The gene calls are TRBV6-5 and TRBJ2-7, with D perhaps TRBD1 (7 bases). CDR3 region: CASTHGGGAYEQYF. The CDR3 DNA reads TGTGCCAGCACTCATGGAGGGGGCGCCTACGAGCAGTACTTC.